This record covers a single T cell receptor (beta chain). This sample was included in a study of CD8 T cells in Susac syndrome. V gave up 5 bases and J gave up 3 bases; unmatched junction bases: 19. Germline V CDR1 and CDR2: DFQATT, SNEGSKA (reference sequence). This CDR3 has 18 residues. Patients with Susac syndrome fulfilled recently defined diagnostic criteria for definite or probable disease. RNA amounts of about 0.45 to 1 ug underwent reverse transcription with random hexamers. From the immunoSEQ multiplex PCR reads, TCRdb called clonotypes with MiXCR, one entry per CDR3 protein. The sample has about 190,000 distinct CDR3 sequences; 95% are singletons.

This clonotype was obtained from a human donor with Susac syndrome. Sequencing was performed on CD8+ T cells from PBMCs. The chain couples TRBV20-1 to TRBJ2-3, with 8 bases matching TRBD2. Here the CDR3 reads CSAPQGLLAGPRTDTQYF. CDR3 DNA: TGCAGTGCTCCCCAGGGACTTCTAGCGGGCCCTAGAACAGATACGCAGTATTTT.